One sample yielded the 14 T cell receptor beta chains listed below, sequenced in a study of T cells after yellow fever vaccination (dated by TCRdb to about 2019). Libraries were constructed by 5' RACE. Instrument on record: Illumina HiSeq 2500. TCRdb redid the processing of the public reads, applying fastp at Q25 and MiXCR, and retained in-frame beta chains. A single entry per CDR3 protein holds the most common genes and DNA from its merged rows. Within this sample are about 74,000 distinct CDR3 sequences, with roughly 6.9% of them counted one time only. The ten top clones hold roughly 35% of the sample. The treatment or condition label of this sample denotes: live attenuated yellow fever vaccine strain. The sample consisted of CD8+ T cells sorted from PBMCs, taken about 5 days after the first yellow fever vaccination. Every receptor here comes from a man in his late teens or twenties who received the YFV17D yellow fever vaccine.

The V call is TRBV7-9, the J call TRBJ2-3, with D perhaps TRBD1 (5 bases). The CDR3 runs to 15 residues. Trimming left V 4 bases short and J 0 bases short, with 11 bases between. CDR1 and CDR2 (germline): SEHNR, FQNEAQ (reference sequence). This chain's CDR3 is CASSSGMTSTDTQYF. CDR3 sequence (DNA): TGTGCCAGCAGCTCAGGGATGACTAGCACAGATACGCAGTATTTT.

This clonotype was seen a handful of times. The V and J genes are TRBV10-2 and TRBJ1-1; D possibly corresponds to TRBD1 (5 bases). Germline CDR1 is WSHSY and CDR2 is SAAADI. This CDR3 has 14 amino acids. Trimming shortened V by 7 bases and J by 4 bases, and 16 bases separated the two germline ends. This chain's CDR3 is CASTSRGLGTEAFF. In DNA, the CDR3 is TGCGCCAGCACCTCCCGGGGCCTAGGCACTGAAGCTTTCTTT.

This clonotype showed up many times. The gene calls are TRBV12-3 or TRBV12-4 and TRBJ2-1, with D possibly being TRBD1 or TRBD2 (5 bases each). The length of the CDR3 is 12 residues. V lost 3 bases, J lost 10 bases, and 10 bases lay in between. The CDR3 is CASSLGGDEQFF. The DNA of the CDR3 is TGTGCCAGCAGTTTGGGTGGGGACGAGCAGTTCTTC.

This clonotype has ten or more counts. The rearrangement links TRBV6-2 or TRBV6-3 to TRBJ2-5; D assignment may be TRBD1 or TRBD2 (5 bases each). V was cut by 5 bases and J by 2 bases, with 21 bases left in between. This CDR3 region has 17 residues. Per germline, CDR1 MNHEY and CDR2 SVGEGT. CDR3 sequence reads: CASSRMGPTKWQETQYF. The CDR3, as DNA: TGTGCCAGCAGTCGCATGGGACCAACTAAATGGCAAGAGACCCAGTACTTC.

This clonotype was seen once. The V call is TRBV19, the J call TRBJ2-1, with 7 nucleotides matching TRBD2. V trimming: 3 bases; J trimming: 4 bases; junction bases outside the gene matches: 6. Germline V gives CDR1 LNHDA, CDR2 SQIVND (reference sequence). This CDR3 has 15 residues. The CDR3 here is CASSIQAGTYNEQFF. CDR3 DNA sequence: TGTGCCAGTAGTATCCAAGCGGGGACTTACAATGAGCAGTTCTTC.

This chain uses TRBV4-3 with TRBJ2-7; TRBD2 might be the D (6 bases). V was shortened by 0 bases and J by 1 base, with 10 bases between the two germline ends. The CDR3 totals 15 residues. Germline-derived CDR1 and CDR2 are LGHNA and YSLEER. In nucleotides, the CDR3 is TGCGCCAGCAGCCAAGATGGGACTTTATCCTACGAGCAGTACGTC. The encoded protein is CASSQDGTLSYEQYV.

The CDR3 nucleotides are TGTGCCAGCACCCCTCCTGGGGTCTCTGGGGCCAACGTCCTGACTTTC. This gives the protein CASTPPGVSGANVLTF. The chain combines TRBV5-4 with TRBJ2-6; D call uncertain. Trimming took off 6 bases at V and 0 bases at J, with 13 bases between the two ends. The CDR3 is 16 amino acids. CDR1 is SGHNT and CDR2 is YYREEE in the germline V gene (reference sequence). Full variable domain (missing parts from reference TRBV5-4 and TRBJ2-6): ETGVTQSPTHLIKTRGQQVTLRCSSQSGHNTVSWYQQALGQGPQFIFQYYREEENGRGNFPPRFSGLQFPNYSSELNVNALELDDSALYLCASTPPGVSGANVLTFGAGSRLTVL.

This rearrangement joins TRBV12-3 or TRBV12-4 to TRBJ1-5; D gene ambiguous. Trimming took off 6 bases at V and 4 bases at J, with 10 bases between the two ends. This CDR3 contains 13 residues. The CDR3 bases are TGTGCCAGCAGCCCAGTCGGTAATCAGCCCCAGCATTTT. It codes for CASSPVGNQPQHF.

This clonotype was seen ten or more times. The chain carries TRBV5-1 and TRBJ2-5, with 7 bases that match TRBD2. Germline CDR1 and CDR2: SGHRS and YFSETQ. The CDR3 length is 16 residues. V trimming: 4 bases; J trimming: 1 base; junction bases outside the gene matches: 10. Here the CDR3 DNA reads TGCGCCAGCAGCGATAAAAGCGGGAACCGCCAAGAGACCCAGTACTTC. Amino acid sequence: CASSDKSGNRQETQYF.

This clonotype was detected many times. The gene calls are TRBV2 and TRBJ2-1, with D uncertain. The germline V gene encodes CDR1 SNHLY and CDR2 FYNNEI. This CDR3 spans 14 amino acids. V lost 6 bases and J 6 bases, leaving 15 bases between the germline ends. Written as DNA, the CDR3 is TGTGCCAGCAGGACGGAGCCCGGCGGCAATGAGCAGTTCTTC. Translating it yields CASRTEPGGNEQFF.

The gene calls are TRBV18 and TRBJ2-1; TRBD1 is a possible D gene (5 bases). In germline, CDR1 is KGHSH, CDR2 LQKENI. This CDR3 has 15 amino acids. V was pared by 2 bases and J by 4 bases, with 12 bases between. The CDR3: CASSPGAKAYNEQFF. In DNA form, the CDR3 reads TGTGCCAGCTCACCAGGGGCGAAAGCATACAATGAGCAGTTCTTC.

This clonotype was observed at least ten times. The V and J genes are TRBV11-2 and TRBJ1-5; the D is unclear. Germline V gives CDR1 SGHAT, CDR2 FQNNGV. The CDR3 loop spans 13 amino acids. The ends were cut back, 3 bases at V and 3 bases at J, with 6 bases in the middle. In DNA, the CDR3 is TGTGCCAGCAGCTTGGTTCCCAATCAGCCCCAGCATTTT. Protein product: CASSLVPNQPQHF. Together with reference TRBV11-2 and TRBJ1-5, the CDR3 gives the full variable domain: EAGVAQSPRYKIIEKRQSVAFWCNPISGHATLYWYQQILGQGPKLLIQFQNNGVVDDSQLPKDRFSAERLKGVDSTLKIQPAKLEDSAVYLCASSLVPNQPQHFGDGTRLSIL.

In this sample, this clonotype turned up many times. The CDR3 sequence: CASSGLREGTVYEQYF. Here the CDR3 DNA reads TGTGCCAGCAGTGGGTTGCGGGAGGGTACCGTCTACGAGCAGTACTTC. The rearrangement links TRBV12-3 or TRBV12-4 to TRBJ2-7; 9 bases match TRBD2. The CDR3 is 16 amino acids. The V segment lost 5 bases and the J segment 3 bases; nucleotides outside the gene matches: 11.

In this sample, this clonotype turned up many times. J is TRBJ2-7 and V is TRBV3-1; 7 positions agree with TRBD1. CDR3 length: 16 residues. Trimming at V came to 4 bases and at J to 2 bases, leaving 11 bases not matched to a gene. Germline CDR1 reads LGHDT; CDR2 reads YNNKEL (reference sequence). The CDR3: CASSLTSGTAPYEQYF. Here the CDR3 DNA reads TGTGCCAGCAGCCTCACATCCGGGACAGCCCCCTACGAGCAGTACTTC.